The 19 T cell receptor beta chains below all came from one sample that was sequenced in a study of cytomegalovirus exposure and HLA in healthy donors. In the PCR, 60 Vbeta and 13 Jbeta primers were used. Sequencing was performed with immunoSEQ multiplex PCR; in TCRdb, only in-frame clones are kept and a portion is missing. The data show roughly 220,000 clones, about 77% seen once. The specimen was PBMCs. These receptor sequences come from a woman aged 25 to 45 in good health and CMV-seronegative.

The J gene is TRBJ2-7, the V gene TRBV7-9, with D perhaps TRBD2 (7 bases). Germline V gene data show CDR1 as SEHNR and CDR2 as FQNEAQ (reference sequence). This CDR3 is built from 13 residues. V lost 3 bases to trimming and J lost 6 bases, with 12 bases between them. The CDR3, as DNA: TGTGCCAGCAGCTTGGGGGGGCCCTGCGAGCAGTACTTC. Its translation is CASSLGGPCEQYF.

The chain joins TRBV6-1 to TRBJ2-2, with 7 bases aligning to TRBD1. V dropped 7 bases and J dropped 0; count of bases not matched to a gene: 2. CDR3 length equals 14 residues. Germline CDR1 MNHNS, CDR2 SASEGT. The CDR3, as DNA: TGTGCCAGCACCGGGACAGCGAACACCGGGGAGCTGTTTTTT. This translates into CASTGTANTGELFF.

DNA of the CDR3: TGCGCCAGCAGCCACCCGGGACAGGGCTTGAACACTGAAGCTTTCTTT. It codes for CASSHPGQGLNTEAFF. V and J are TRBV4-1 and TRBJ1-1; 9 bases align to TRBD1. The CDR3 has 16 amino acids. Trimming cost V 3 bases and J 0 bases; bases outside gene matches: 5. CDR1 and CDR2 from the germline V gene are MGHRA and YSYEKL.

J is TRBJ1-3 and V is TRBV9; the D gene is possibly TRBD1 (6 bases). This CDR3 has 15 amino acids. V lost 3 bases to trimming and J lost 0 bases, with 10 bases between them. The germline CDR1 and CDR2 sequences are SGDLS and YYNGEE. The CDR3 nucleotides are TGTGCCAGCAGCGCGTTAGGGGGCTCTGGAAACACCATATATTTT. It codes for CASSALGGSGNTIYF.

This chain connects TRBV29-1 to TRBJ2-3, with D tentatively TRBD2 (6 bases). This CDR3 region has 12 residues. The germline V gene encodes CDR1 SQVTM and CDR2 ANQGSEA. The ends were cut back, 5 bases at V and 4 bases at J, with 10 bases in the middle. CDR3: CSVSGVADTQYF. The CDR3 DNA reads TGCAGCGTTTCGGGAGTGGCAGATACGCAGTATTTT.

The chain joins TRBV30 to TRBJ1-1; possible D gene TRBD1, 6 bases. V lost 2 bases and J 0 bases, leaving 10 bases between the germline ends. Per the germline V gene, CDR1 is GTSNPN and CDR2 is SVGIG (reference sequence). The CDR3 extends over 14 amino acids. CDR3 protein: CAWSHTGLNTEAFF. DNA of the CDR3: TGTGCCTGGAGTCACACAGGGTTGAACACTGAAGCTTTCTTT.

The CDR3 sequence: CASSDRGGNTIYF. The CDR3 DNA is TGTGCCAGCAGCGACAGGGGCGGAAACACCATATATTTT. The V gene is TRBV7-3, the J gene TRBJ1-3, with TRBD1 matching 8 bases. Germline assignment: CDR1 SGHTA and CDR2 FQGTGA. CDR3 length: 13 residues. J was trimmed by 4 bases and V by 5 bases; bases with no gene match: 1.

For the CDR3, the DNA is TGTGCCAGCAGCCTGACAGGGTGGGATTCACCCCTCCACTTT. It is translated as CASSLTGWDSPLHF. The chain combines TRBV6-1 with TRBJ1-6; the match to TRBD1 covers 7 bases. Trimming removed 6 bases from V and 8 bases from J; junction bases left unmatched: 7. There are 14 residues in the CDR3. Germline V gene sequence: CDR1 MNHNS, CDR2 SASEGT.

The rearrangement links TRBV7-9 to TRBJ1-2; D might be TRBD1 (6 bases). Trimming cost V 5 bases and J 2 bases, with 18 bases left between them. The germline V gene has CDR1 SEHNR and CDR2 FQNEAQ (reference sequence). This CDR3 comprises 16 residues. The DNA for the CDR3 is TGTGCCAGCAGCCAGCTTCGGACAGACGTAAACTATGGCTACACCTTC. Translated, it gives CASSQLRTDVNYGYTF.

CDR3 in DNA: TGTGCCAGCAGCTTTAGGGCAGGGGAGACTAACGAGCAGTACTTC. Translated: CASSFRAGETNEQYF. V and J are TRBV7-2 and TRBJ2-7; maybe TRBD1 (6 bases). The ends were cut back, 3 bases at V and 5 bases at J, with 17 bases in the middle. Germline CDR1 reads SGHTA; CDR2 reads FQGNSA. The CDR3 has 15 residues.

Concerning this clone: Here the CDR3 omits its conserved ending phenylalanine or tryptophan, so a read error is the likely source. The chain is built from TRBV18 and TRBJ1-4; a weak D match, TRBD1 (6 bases). V shed 3 bases and J shed 2 bases, with 13 bases lying between them. This CDR3 is built from 16 residues. The V gene's germline CDR1 is KGHSH and CDR2 LQKENI. The CDR3 sequence: CASSPTGSPTNEKLFL. The CDR3 DNA follows: TGTGCCAGCTCACCCACAGGGAGTCCCACTAATGAAAAACTGTTTTTG.

The chain has TRBV4-3 and TRBJ2-4, with 11 bases lining up with TRBD1. Trimming removed 1 base from V and 7 bases from J; junction bases left unmatched: 15. The CDR3 is 19 residues long. Germline V CDR1 and CDR2: LGHNA, YSLEER. CDR3 coding DNA: TGCGCCAGCAGCCAAGCTTCCGGGACAGGGGGTCGGTTTAGGAACATTCAGTACTTC. Its protein product is CASSQASGTGGRFRNIQYF.

The chain employs TRBV4-2 and TRBJ1-6; 8 bases are a match to TRBD1. The CDR3 is 15 amino acids. J gave up 9 bases and V 3 bases, and 7 bases lay outside the gene matches. CDR1 is LGHNA and CDR2 is YNFKEQ in the germline V gene. The CDR3 DNA reads as TGTGCCAGCAGCCAGATACGACAGGGGAGTTCACCCCTCCACTTT. It encodes CASSQIRQGSSPLHF.

As regards this clone: No DNA is shown, since the ends of the CDR3 on it are uncertain; the CDR3 is the one TCRdb lists. This chain links TRBV29-1 with TRBJ2-1; the D call in the table, TRBD1, was not verified against the DNA. The V gene's germline CDR1 is SQVTM and CDR2 ANQGSEA. The CDR3 adds up to 11 amino acids, both ends counted. CDR3 sequence reads: CSVGIGTGEFF.

The chain links TRBV27 to TRBJ2-7; 9 nucleotides align to TRBD1. Germline values: CDR1 MNHEY, CDR2 SMNVEV (reference sequence). With V trimmed by 3 bases and J by 4 bases, 7 bases remained unmatched. CDR3 length: 15 amino acids. This CDR3 is CASSFSGTGRYEQYF. In DNA, the CDR3 is TGTGCCAGCAGTTTCTCCGGGACAGGGCGGTACGAGCAGTACTTC.

The chain uses TRBV5-1 and TRBJ1-1; D possibly corresponds to TRBD1 (6 bases). CDR3 length: 15 residues. V lost 0 bases, J lost 6 bases, and 15 bases lay in between. The germline V gene encodes CDR1 SGHRS and CDR2 YFSETQ. The chain's CDR3 is CASSLDGGLVAEAFF. CDR3 sequence (DNA): TGCGCCAGCAGCTTGGACGGGGGGCTCGTGGCTGAAGCTTTCTTT.

This clone was counted only a few times. This sequence joins TRBV19 and TRBJ1-1; 8 nucleotides align to TRBD1. This CDR3 is 12 amino acids long. V shed 8 bases and J 4 bases; nucleotides not matched to a gene: 3. Germline lookup yields CDR1 LNHDA and CDR2 SQIVND (reference sequence). The CDR3 sequence: CASFTGGTEAFF. The CDR3 DNA follows: TGTGCCAGTTTCACAGGGGGCACTGAAGCTTTCTTT.

The CDR3 loop reads CASSVDGGVFSEQFF. CDR3 nucleotide sequence: TGTGCCAGCAGCGTAGACGGGGGGGTTTTTTCGGAGCAGTTCTTC. The chain is built from TRBV9 and TRBJ2-1; 8 bases match TRBD2. Germline V gene sequence: CDR1 SGDLS, CDR2 YYNGEE. The CDR3 runs to 15 residues. Losses at the gene ends were 0 bases for V and 10 bases for J; bases not matched to a gene: 9.

This clone was seen a single time. This sequence joins TRBV4-1 and TRBJ2-1; 9 bases fit TRBD2. This CDR3 region has 16 residues. Trimming at V came to 0 bases and at J to 8 bases, leaving 8 bases not matched to a gene. Germline V gene data show CDR1 as MGHRA and CDR2 as YSYEKL. CDR3 sequence reads: CASSQDGLAGRDEQFF. The CDR3 DNA reads as TGCGCCAGCAGCCAAGATGGGCTAGCGGGACGAGATGAGCAGTTCTTC.